These 18 T cell receptor beta chains were sequenced from one sample in a study of beta chain features in type 1 diabetes (dated by TCRdb to the late 2010s). Library preparation used the immunoSEQ multiplex PCR assay. The High Capacity cDNA Reverse Transcription Kit was used to reverse transcribe all of the isolated RNA, meaning that expressed TCRB transcripts were what got sequenced. The table comes from immuneACCESS by way of TCRdb, which keeps in-frame sequences with V and J called. Part of the clones is missing from these tables; in studies checked, under half for an unresolved V gene and the rest for unknown reasons. The sample records hundreds of thousands of clones, 55% to 70% of which are singletons. The top ten clonotypes cover 0.053% of the sample. The specimen was naive CD4+ T cells from blood. In the paper's terms, the cell subset or site label means: true naive CD4+ T cells. The receptors derive from a man younger than 45 in good health.

The chain recombines TRBV4-3 with TRBJ2-5; 7 bases map to TRBD2. The CDR3 has 15 amino acids. CDR1 and CDR2 (germline): LGHNA, YSLEER. J lost 1 base, V lost 5 bases, and 7 bases had no gene match. The CDR3 DNA reads as TGCGCCAGCAGCTATAAAGCGGGAACCCAAGAGACCCAGTACTTC. Translation: CASSYKAGTQETQYF.

V is TRBV11-2 and J is TRBJ2-7; D remains unclear. CDR1 is SGHAT and CDR2 is FQNNGV in the germline V gene. V was clipped by 4 bases and J by 2 bases, with 15 bases between them. CDR3 length: 15 residues. In DNA, the CDR3 is TGTGCCAGCAGCTCCCTGAGGCTCGTAACCTACGAGCAGTACTTC. Translating it yields CASSSLRLVTYEQYF.

This clone was observed a handful of times. V usage is TRBV7-9 and J usage is TRBJ2-3, with a possible D match to TRBD2 (6 bases). This CDR3 contains 16 residues. Trimming removed 6 bases at V and 4 bases at J, with 20 bases between. CDR1 SEHNR and CDR2 FQNEAQ come from the germline V gene (reference sequence). The CDR3 is CASSQDYSPWADTQYF. CDR3 nucleotide sequence: TGTGCCAGCAGTCAGGACTATTCCCCGTGGGCAGATACGCAGTATTTT.

The chain combines TRBV9 with TRBJ2-4; D unresolved. In germline, CDR1 is SGDLS, CDR2 YYNGEE. V dropped 3 bases and J dropped 0 bases, with 4 bases sitting between them. The CDR3 spans 13 residues. This chain's CDR3 is CASSGGAKNIQYF. The CDR3 nucleotides are TGTGCCAGCAGCGGGGGAGCCAAAAACATTCAGTACTTC.

The count of this clone is one. The rearrangement links TRBV7-9 to TRBJ2-7; possibly TRBD2 for D (5 bases). The germline V gene has CDR1 SEHNR and CDR2 FQNEAQ (reference sequence). Trimming pared 5 bases from V and 6 bases from J, leaving 17 bases between. This CDR3 has 14 residues. This chain's CDR3 is CASSHPADRAEQYF. In DNA, the CDR3 is TGTGCCAGCAGCCACCCAGCGGATCGCGCCGAGCAGTACTTC.

The gene calls are TRBV30 and TRBJ2-7; 9 positions match TRBD1. In germline, CDR1 is GTSNPN, CDR2 SVGIG (reference sequence). J lost 2 bases, V lost 4 bases, and 3 bases had no gene match. This CDR3 has 13 residues. CDR3 nucleotides: TGTGCCTGGAACACAGGGGGCACCTACGAGCAGTACTTC. It codes for CAWNTGGTYEQYF.

J is TRBJ2-7 and V is TRBV10-3; weak D call: TRBD2 (6 bases). The CDR3 totals 14 residues. V lost 7 bases, J lost 0 bases, and 13 bases lay in between. Germline assignment: CDR1 ENHRY and CDR2 SYGVKD. In nucleotides, the CDR3 is TGTGCCATCAACAACCGGGACTCCTCCTACGAGCAGTACTTC. Its protein product is CAINNRDSSYEQYF.

This chain connects TRBV7-2 to TRBJ1-2, with 7 bases identical to TRBD1. From germline, CDR1 is SGHTA and CDR2 FQGNSA. V was pared by 8 bases and J by 5 bases, with 5 bases of the junction left unmatched. The length of the CDR3 is 12 residues. CDR3 nucleotides: TGTGCCAGCGGGGACAGACCTTATGGCTACACCTTC. This sequence encodes CASGDRPYGYTF.

The genes are TRBV10-3 and TRBJ2-5; a possible D gene is TRBD1 (6 bases). V lost 10 bases, J lost 1 base, and 13 bases lay in between. The CDR3 runs 13 residues. Per germline, CDR1 ENHRY and CDR2 SYGVKD. CDR3: CATKKDSQETQYF. The CDR3 nucleotides are TGTGCCACGAAAAAGGACAGCCAAGAGACCCAGTACTTC.

This clone was seen just once. J is TRBJ2-3 and V is TRBV7-2; D uncertain. The CDR3 totals 14 residues. V was cut by 3 bases and J by 4 bases, with 11 bases left in between. Germline V CDR1 and CDR2: SGHTA, FQGNSA. CDR3 loop: CASSLALGPDTQYF. The CDR3 coding sequence is TGTGCCAGCAGCTTGGCCCTAGGCCCAGATACGCAGTATTTT.

Comments on this clone: The same CDR3 also results from other DNA sequences found in this sample. In nucleotides, the CDR3 is TGTGCCAGCAGCCTCCCTAGCTCCTACGAGCAGTACTTC. Protein sequence: CASSLPSSYEQYF. The chain links TRBV7-2 to TRBJ2-7, with D unclear. Germline assignment: CDR1 SGHTA and CDR2 FQGNSA. This CDR3 has 13 residues. The germline V and J ends were trimmed by 5 bases and 0 bases, with 8 bases remaining between them.

This clone was seen more than once but under ten times. CDR3: CASSEWERNQPQHF. CDR3 nucleotide sequence: TGTGCCAGCAGTGAATGGGAGAGAAATCAGCCCCAGCATTTT. The rearrangement links TRBV25-1 to TRBJ1-5; D remains unclear. Germline loops: CDR1 MGHDK, CDR2 SYGVNS. V was clipped by 1 base and J by 4 bases, with 8 bases between them. The CDR3 is 14 residues long.

The chain couples TRBV27 to TRBJ1-1; D not certain. The CDR3 has 19 amino acids. Germline V CDR1 and CDR2: MNHEY, SMNVEV (reference sequence). V was shortened by 3 bases and J by 1 base, with 24 bases between the two germline ends. For the CDR3, the DNA is TGTGCCAGCAGTTTCCGGTTACTTTCGTTGAGCAAGGGGAACACTGAAGCTTTCTTT. Protein: CASSFRLLSLSKGNTEAFF.

This clone has just a few counts. This chain joins TRBV28 and TRBJ1-1; no clear D. V was trimmed by 8 bases and J by 5 bases, leaving 9 bases between them. This CDR3 comprises 11 residues. The germline V gene encodes CDR1 MDHEN and CDR2 SYDVKM. This CDR3 reads CASRGGTEAFF. Here the CDR3 DNA reads TGTGCCAGCCGAGGCGGGACTGAAGCTTTCTTT.

The chain joins TRBV29-1 to TRBJ2-5; 7 bases map to TRBD2. Trimming removed 1 base from V and 3 bases from J; junction bases left unmatched: 2. Per the germline V gene, CDR1 is SQVTM and CDR2 is ANQGSEA. The CDR3 length is 13 residues. CDR3 amino acids: CSVEVGGKETQYF. CDR3 coding DNA: TGCAGCGTTGAAGTGGGAGGGAAAGAGACCCAGTACTTC.

V gene TRBV10-3 combines with J gene TRBJ1-1; D is possibly TRBD1 (5 bases). Germline lookup yields CDR1 ENHRY and CDR2 SYGVKD. The ends were cut back, 6 bases at V and 1 base at J, with 9 bases in the middle. The CDR3 is 13 amino acids. DNA for the CDR3: TGTGCCATCAGCGGGACTCAGAACACTGAAGCTTTCTTT. It encodes CAISGTQNTEAFF.

The chain has TRBV18 and TRBJ1-5; D is undetermined. The germline CDR1 and CDR2 sequences are KGHSH and LQKENI. V was cut by 3 bases and J by 5 bases, with 5 bases left in between. CDR3 size: 12 residues. Here the CDR3 reads CASSPRDQPQHF. For the CDR3, the DNA is TGTGCCAGCTCACCGCGAGATCAGCCCCAGCATTTT.

The chain recombines TRBV30 with TRBJ1-1; the D is unclear. From germline, CDR1 is GTSNPN and CDR2 SVGIG (reference sequence). The CDR3 sequence is 17 residues long. V shed 2 bases and J shed 1 base, with 20 bases lying between them. The CDR3 loop is CAWSSIVSYAQNTEAFF. CDR3 DNA: TGTGCCTGGAGTTCGATTGTGTCCTATGCCCAGAACACTGAAGCTTTCTTT.